Here is one T cell receptor (beta chain) with its context. The CDR3 extends over 16 amino acids. J gave up 0 bases and V 4 bases, and 5 bases lay outside the gene matches. Germline CDR1 reads SGHNT; CDR2 reads YYREEE (reference sequence). This specimen comes from a study of blood T cell repertoires in COVID-19. Across the whole study: T cells, B-cell-depleted T cells, or PBMCs supplied cDNA or gDNA.

In the original analysis: Scientists estimated how many nucleated cells there were by amplifying reference gene primers. Generated by immunoSEQ multiplex PCR, the TCRdb table keeps only in-frame clones and is missing some. Clonal size and the V and J genes are those of that table, whereas D and trimming came from the DNA. The sample lists 200,000 to 300,000 clones; around 88% were seen once. This study enrolled people aged about 18 to 90 from roughly 24 US geographic areas. Participants had their cohort set by participant-reported clinical history. The material sequenced was PBMCs or T cells enriched from blood (not recorded which). This rearrangement joins TRBV5-4 to TRBJ2-3; 10 bases are a match to TRBD2. The sequence derives from a woman between 40 and 50 years old with acute COVID-19. The CDR3 bases are TGTGCCAGCAGCAAACTAGCGGGACCTAGCACAGATACGCAGTATTTT. Translation gives CASSKLAGPSTDTQYF.